The clone carrying this T cell receptor beta chain occurred once. The antigen remains undetermined. The PCR contained 60 Vbeta and 13 Jbeta primers. Produced via immunoSEQ multiplex PCR; TCRdb's table is partial and in-frame only. The repertoire holds about 140,000 clones, with around 78% as singletons. These data originate in a study of cytomegalovirus exposure and HLA in healthy donors. The CDR3 is 12 residues long. Germline CDR1 and CDR2: MNHEY and SMNVEV (reference sequence). Trimming removed 8 bases at V and 0 bases at J, with 5 bases between. Findings of the study overall: Cytomegalovirus association was assigned to approximately 160 TCR beta chains.

The receptor was derived from a woman younger than 30 in good health and CMV-seropositive. The sequenced material came from PBMCs. The rearrangement joins TRBV27 to TRBJ1-3; D gene ambiguous. CDR3 in DNA: TGTGCCAGCCCAGGCTCTGGAAACACCATATATTTT. Translated: CASPGSGNTIYF.